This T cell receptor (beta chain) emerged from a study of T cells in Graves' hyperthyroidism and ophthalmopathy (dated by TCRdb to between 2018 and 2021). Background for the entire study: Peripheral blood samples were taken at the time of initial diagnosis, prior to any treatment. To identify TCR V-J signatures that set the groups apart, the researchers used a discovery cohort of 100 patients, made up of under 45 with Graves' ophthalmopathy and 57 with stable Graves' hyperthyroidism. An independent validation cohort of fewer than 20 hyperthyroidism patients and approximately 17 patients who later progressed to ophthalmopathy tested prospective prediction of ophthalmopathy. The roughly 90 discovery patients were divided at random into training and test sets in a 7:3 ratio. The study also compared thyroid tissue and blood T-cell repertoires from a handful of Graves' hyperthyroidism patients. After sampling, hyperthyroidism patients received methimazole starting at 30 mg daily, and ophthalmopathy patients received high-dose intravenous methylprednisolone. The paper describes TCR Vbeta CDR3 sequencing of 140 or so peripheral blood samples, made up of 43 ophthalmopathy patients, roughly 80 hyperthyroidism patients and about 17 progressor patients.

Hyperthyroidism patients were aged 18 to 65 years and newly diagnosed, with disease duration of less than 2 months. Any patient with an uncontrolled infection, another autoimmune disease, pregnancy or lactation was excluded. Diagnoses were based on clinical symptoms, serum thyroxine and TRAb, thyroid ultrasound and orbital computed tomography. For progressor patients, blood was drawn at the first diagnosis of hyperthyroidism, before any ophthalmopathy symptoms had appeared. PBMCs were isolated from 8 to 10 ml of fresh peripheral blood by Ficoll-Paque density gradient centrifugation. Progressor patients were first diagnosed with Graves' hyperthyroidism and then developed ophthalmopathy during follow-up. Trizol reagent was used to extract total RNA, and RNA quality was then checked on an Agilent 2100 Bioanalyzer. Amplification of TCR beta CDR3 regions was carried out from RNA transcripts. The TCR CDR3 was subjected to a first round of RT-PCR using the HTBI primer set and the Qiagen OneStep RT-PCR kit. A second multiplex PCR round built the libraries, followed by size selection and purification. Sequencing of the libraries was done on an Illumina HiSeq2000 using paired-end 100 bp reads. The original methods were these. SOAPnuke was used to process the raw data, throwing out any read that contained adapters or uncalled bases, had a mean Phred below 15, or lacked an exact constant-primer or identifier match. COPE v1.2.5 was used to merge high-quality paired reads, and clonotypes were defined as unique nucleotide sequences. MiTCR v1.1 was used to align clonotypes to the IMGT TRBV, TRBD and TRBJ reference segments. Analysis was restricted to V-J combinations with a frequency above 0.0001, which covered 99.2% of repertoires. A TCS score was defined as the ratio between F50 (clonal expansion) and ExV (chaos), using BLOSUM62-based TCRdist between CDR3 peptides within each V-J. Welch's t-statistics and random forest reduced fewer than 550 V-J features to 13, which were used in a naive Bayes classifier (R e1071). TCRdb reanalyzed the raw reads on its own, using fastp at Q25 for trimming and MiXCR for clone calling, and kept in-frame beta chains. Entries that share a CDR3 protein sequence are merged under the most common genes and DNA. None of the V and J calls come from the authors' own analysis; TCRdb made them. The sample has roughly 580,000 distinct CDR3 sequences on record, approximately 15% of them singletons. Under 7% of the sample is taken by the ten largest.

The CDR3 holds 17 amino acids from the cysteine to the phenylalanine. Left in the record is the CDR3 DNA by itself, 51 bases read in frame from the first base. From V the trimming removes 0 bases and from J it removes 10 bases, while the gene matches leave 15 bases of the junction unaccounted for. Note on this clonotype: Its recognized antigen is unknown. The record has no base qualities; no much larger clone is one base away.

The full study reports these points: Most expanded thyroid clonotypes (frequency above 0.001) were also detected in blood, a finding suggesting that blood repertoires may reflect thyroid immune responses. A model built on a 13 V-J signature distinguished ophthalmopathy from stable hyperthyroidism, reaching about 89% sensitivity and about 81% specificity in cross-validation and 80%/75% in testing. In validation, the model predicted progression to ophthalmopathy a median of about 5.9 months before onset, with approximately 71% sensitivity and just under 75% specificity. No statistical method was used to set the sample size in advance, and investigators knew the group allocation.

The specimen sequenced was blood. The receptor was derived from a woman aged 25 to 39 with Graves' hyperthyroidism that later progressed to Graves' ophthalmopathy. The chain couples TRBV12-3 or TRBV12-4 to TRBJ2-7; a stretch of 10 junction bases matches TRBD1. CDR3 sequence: CASSLAVRQGASPEQYF. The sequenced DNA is TGTGCCAGCAGTTTAGCGGTGCGACAGGGGGCATCTCCCGAACAGTACTTC.